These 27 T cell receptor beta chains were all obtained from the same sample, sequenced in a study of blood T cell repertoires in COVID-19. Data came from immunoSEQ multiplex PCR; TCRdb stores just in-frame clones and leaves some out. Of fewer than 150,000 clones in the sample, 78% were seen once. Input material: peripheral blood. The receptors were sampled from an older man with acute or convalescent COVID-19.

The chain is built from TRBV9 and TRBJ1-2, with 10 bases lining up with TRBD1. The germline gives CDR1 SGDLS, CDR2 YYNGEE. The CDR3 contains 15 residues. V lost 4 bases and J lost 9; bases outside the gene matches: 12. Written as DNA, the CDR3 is TGTGCCAGCAGCTCCCCTTCGGGACAGGGGTTAAGCTACACCTTC. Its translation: CASSSPSGQGLSYTF.

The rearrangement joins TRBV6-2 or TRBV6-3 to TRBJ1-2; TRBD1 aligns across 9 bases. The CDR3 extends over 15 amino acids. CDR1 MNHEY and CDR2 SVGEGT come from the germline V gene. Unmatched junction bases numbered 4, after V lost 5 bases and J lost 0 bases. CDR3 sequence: CASSLRTGANYGYTF. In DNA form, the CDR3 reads TGTGCCAGCAGTCTTCGGACAGGGGCTAACTATGGCTACACCTTC.

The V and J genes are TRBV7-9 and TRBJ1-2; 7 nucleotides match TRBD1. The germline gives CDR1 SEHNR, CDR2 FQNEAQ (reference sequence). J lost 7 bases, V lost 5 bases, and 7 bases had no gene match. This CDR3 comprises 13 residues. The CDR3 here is CASSPTGSGGYTF. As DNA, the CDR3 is TGTGCCAGCAGCCCGACAGGGTCGGGTGGCTACACCTTC.

The CDR3 reads CASSQPGGATEAFF. The DNA for the CDR3 is TGCGCCAGCAGCCAGCCGGGAGGGGCCACTGAAGCTTTCTTT. The chain employs TRBV5-1 and TRBJ1-1, with a possible D match to TRBD1 (5 bases). The length of the CDR3 is 14 residues. CDR1 and CDR2 from the germline V gene are SGHRS and YFSETQ. V lost 4 bases, J lost 4 bases, and 14 bases lay in between.

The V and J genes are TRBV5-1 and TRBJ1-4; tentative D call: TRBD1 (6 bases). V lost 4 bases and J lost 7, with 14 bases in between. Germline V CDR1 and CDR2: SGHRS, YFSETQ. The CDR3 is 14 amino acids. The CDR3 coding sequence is TGCGCCAGCAGCGCCACAGGGATTAGTGAAAAACTGTTTTTT. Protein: CASSATGISEKLFF.

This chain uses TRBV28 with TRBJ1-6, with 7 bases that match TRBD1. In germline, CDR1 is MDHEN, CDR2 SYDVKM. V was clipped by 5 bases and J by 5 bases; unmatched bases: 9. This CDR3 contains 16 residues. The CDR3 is CASSPRQGSNNSPLHF. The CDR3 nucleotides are TGTGCCAGCAGTCCCCGACAGGGATCAAATAATTCACCCCTCCACTTT.

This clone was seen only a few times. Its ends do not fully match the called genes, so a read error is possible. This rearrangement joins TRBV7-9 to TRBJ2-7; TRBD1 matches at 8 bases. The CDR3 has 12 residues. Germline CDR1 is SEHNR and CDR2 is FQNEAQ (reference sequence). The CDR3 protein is CASTAWGQAVTF. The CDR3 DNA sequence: TGTGCCAGCACCGCGTGGGGACAGGCCGTCACTTTC.

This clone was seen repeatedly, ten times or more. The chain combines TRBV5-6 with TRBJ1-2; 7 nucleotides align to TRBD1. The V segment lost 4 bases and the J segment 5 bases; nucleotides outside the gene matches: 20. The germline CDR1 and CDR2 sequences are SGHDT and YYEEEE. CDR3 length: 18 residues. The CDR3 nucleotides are TGTGCCAGCAGCCCCATCCGGGCTACAGGGGCTGGAGGGTATGGCTACACCTTC. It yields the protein CASSPIRATGAGGYGYTF.

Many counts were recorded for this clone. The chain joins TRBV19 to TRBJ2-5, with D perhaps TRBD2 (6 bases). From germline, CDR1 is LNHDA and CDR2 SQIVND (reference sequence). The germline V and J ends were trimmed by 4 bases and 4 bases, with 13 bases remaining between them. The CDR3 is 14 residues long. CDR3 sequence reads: CASSSEGGVETQYF. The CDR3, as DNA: TGTGCCAGTAGTAGTGAAGGCGGGGTAGAGACCCAGTACTTC.

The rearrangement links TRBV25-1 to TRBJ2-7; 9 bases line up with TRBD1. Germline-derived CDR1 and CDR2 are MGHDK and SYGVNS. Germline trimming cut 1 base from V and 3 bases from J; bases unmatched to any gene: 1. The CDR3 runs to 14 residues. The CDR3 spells CASSESDRGYEQYF. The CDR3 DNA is TGTGCCAGCAGTGAATCGGACAGGGGCTACGAGCAGTACTTC.

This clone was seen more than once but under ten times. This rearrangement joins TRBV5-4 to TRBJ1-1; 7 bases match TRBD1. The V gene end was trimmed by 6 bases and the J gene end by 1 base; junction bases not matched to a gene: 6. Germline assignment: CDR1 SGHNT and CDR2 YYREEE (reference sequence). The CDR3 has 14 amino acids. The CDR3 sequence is CASTPRDRNTEAFF. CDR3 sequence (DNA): TGTGCCAGCACCCCACGGGACAGGAACACTGAAGCTTTCTTT.

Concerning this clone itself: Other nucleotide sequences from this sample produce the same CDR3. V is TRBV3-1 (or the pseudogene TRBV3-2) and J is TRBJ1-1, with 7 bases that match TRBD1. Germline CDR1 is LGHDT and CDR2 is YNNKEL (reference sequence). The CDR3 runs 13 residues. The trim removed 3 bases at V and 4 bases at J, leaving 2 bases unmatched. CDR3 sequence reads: CASSQQGGTEAFF. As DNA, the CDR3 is TGTGCCAGCAGCCAGCAGGGGGGCACTGAAGCTTTCTTT.

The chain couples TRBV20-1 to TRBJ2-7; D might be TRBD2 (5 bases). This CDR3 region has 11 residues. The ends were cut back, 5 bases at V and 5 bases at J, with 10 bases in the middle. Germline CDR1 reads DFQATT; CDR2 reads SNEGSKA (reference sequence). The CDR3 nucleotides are TGCAGTGCTGAGGGTTCCCACGAGCAGTACTTC. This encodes CSAEGSHEQYF.

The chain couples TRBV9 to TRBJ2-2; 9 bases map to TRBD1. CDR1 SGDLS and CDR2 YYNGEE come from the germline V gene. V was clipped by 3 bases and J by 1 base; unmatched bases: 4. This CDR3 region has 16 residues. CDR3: CASSAPGQGNTGELFF. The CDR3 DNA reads TGTGCCAGCAGCGCACCGGGACAGGGGAACACCGGGGAGCTGTTTTTT.

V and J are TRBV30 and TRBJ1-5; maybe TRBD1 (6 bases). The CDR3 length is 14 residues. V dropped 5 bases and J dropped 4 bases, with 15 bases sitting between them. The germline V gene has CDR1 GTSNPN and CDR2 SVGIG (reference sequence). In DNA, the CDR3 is TGTGCCTGGGGCCAGAGGGGGGGGAATCAGCCCCAGCATTTT. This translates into CAWGQRGGNQPQHF.

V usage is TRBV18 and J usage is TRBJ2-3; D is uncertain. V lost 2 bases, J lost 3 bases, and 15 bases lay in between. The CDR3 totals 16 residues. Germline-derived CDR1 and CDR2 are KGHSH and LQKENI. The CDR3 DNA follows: TGTGCCAGCTCACCAAGACTCGCGGTTTTGACAGATACGCAGTATTTT. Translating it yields CASSPRLAVLTDTQYF.

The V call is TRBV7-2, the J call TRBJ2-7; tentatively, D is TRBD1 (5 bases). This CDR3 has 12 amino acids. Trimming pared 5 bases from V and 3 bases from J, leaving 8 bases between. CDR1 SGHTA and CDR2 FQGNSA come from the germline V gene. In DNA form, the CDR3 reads TGTGCCAGCAGCGGCCAGGGCTACGAGCAGTACTTC. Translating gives CASSGQGYEQYF. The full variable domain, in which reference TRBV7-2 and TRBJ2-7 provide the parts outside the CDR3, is GAGVSQSPSNKVTEKGKDVELRCDPISGHTALYWYRQSLGQGLEFLIYFQGNSAPDKSGLPSDRFSAERTGGSVSTLTIQRTQQEDSAVYLCASSGQGYEQYFGPGTRLTVT.

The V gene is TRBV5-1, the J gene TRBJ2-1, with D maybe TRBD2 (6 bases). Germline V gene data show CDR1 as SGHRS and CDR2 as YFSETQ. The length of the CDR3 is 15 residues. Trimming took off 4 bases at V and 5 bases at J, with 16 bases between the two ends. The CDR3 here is CASSGGLAENNEQFF. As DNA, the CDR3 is TGCGCCAGCAGCGGGGGACTCGCCGAAAACAATGAGCAGTTCTTC.

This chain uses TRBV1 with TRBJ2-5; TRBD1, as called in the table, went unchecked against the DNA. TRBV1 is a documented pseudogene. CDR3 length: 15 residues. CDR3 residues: CTSSQDEVRGETQYF. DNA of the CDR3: TGCACCAGCAGCCAAGACGAGGTCAGGGGGGAGACCCAGTACTTC.

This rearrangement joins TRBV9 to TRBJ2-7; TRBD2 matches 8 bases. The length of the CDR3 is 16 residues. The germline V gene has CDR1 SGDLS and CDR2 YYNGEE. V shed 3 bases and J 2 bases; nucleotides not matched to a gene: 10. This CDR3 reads CASSEGPRGGPYEQYF. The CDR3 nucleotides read TGTGCCAGCAGCGAGGGGCCCCGGGGGGGCCCCTACGAGCAGTACTTC.

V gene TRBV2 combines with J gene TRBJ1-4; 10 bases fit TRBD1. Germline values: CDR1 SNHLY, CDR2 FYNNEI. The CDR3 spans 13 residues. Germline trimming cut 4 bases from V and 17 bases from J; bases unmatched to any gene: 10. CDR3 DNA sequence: TGTGCCAGCAGTGCCTTAGGACAGGGGGTCTTCTTTTTT. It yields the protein CASSALGQGVFFF.

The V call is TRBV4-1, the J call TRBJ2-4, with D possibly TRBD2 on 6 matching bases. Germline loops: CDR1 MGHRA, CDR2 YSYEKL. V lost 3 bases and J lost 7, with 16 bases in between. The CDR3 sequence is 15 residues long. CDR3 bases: TGCGCCAGCAGCCAGCGACCGGTACGGGGGAACATTCAGTACTTC. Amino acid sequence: CASSQRPVRGNIQYF.

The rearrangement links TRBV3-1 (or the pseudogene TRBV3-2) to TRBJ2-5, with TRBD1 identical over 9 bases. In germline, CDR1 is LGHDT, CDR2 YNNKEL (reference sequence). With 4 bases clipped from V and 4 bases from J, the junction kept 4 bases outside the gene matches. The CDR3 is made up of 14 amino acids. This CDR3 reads CASSLRDRAETQYF. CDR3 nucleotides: TGTGCCAGCAGCCTCCGGGACAGGGCAGAGACCCAGTACTTC.

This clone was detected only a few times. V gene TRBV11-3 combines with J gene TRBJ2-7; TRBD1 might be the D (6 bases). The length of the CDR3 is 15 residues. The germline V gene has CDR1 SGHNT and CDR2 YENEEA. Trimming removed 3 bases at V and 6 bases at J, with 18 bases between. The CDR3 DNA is TGTGCCAGCAGCTTCCTACAGGGCGCTGCGAGCGAGCAGTACTTC. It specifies CASSFLQGAASEQYF.

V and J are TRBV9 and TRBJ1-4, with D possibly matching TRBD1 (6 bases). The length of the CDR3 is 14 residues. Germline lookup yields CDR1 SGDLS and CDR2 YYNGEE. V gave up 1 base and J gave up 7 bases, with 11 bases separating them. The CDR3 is CASSVSGGGEKLFF. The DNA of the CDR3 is TGTGCCAGCAGCGTAAGCGGGGGCGGTGAAAAACTGTTTTTT.

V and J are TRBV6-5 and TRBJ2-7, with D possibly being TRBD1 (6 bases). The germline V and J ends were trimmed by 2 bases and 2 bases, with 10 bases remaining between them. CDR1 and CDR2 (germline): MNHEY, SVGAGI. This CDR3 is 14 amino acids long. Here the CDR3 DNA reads TGTGCCAGCAGTTACCAGACAGGACCCTACGAGCAGTACTTC. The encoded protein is CASSYQTGPYEQYF.

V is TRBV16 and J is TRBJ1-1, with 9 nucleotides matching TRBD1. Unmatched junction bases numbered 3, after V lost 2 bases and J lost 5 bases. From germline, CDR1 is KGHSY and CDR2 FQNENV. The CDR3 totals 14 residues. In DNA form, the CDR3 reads TGTGCCAGCAGCCAAACAGGGGGCGAAACTGAAGCTTTCTTT. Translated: CASSQTGGETEAFF.